This is a list of T cell receptor beta chains from one sample in a study of blood T cell repertoires in COVID-19. Sequenced by immunoSEQ multiplex PCR; TCRdb stores in-frame clones only, minus some. The table shows about 150,000 clones, with 75% to 90% occurring only once. The source material was peripheral blood. The receptors come from a woman between 40 and 55 years old with acute or convalescent COVID-19. Each CDR3 is given with its conserved first and last residue. Fields, in order: J gene, V gene, D gene, clone size, CDR3 DNA, CDR3 protein. D genes are given only for firm matches. Rows give clone size only sometimes, using once, few, many, or a class for an expanded clone.

TRBJ2-1 | TRBV5-1 | TRBD2 | . | TGCGCCAGCAGCTTGTCACTAGCGGGCTACAATGAGCAGTTCTTC | CASSLSLAGYNEQFF
TRBJ2-7 | TRBV4-1 | . | . | TGCGCCAGCAGCCAAGATTGGGCGGGGCTCTACGAGCAGTACTTC | CASSQDWAGLYEQYF
TRBJ2-3 | TRBV6-1 | TRBD1 | . | TGTGCCAGCAGTAAAGGCGGACAGGCGAACACAGATACGCAGTATTTT | CASSKGGQANTDTQYF
TRBJ1-1 | TRBV2 | TRBD1 | . | TGTGCCAGCCTACAGGGGGGGTTGCGCACTGAAGCTTTCTTT | CASLQGGLRTEAFF
TRBJ1-2 | TRBV11-2 | . | . | TGTGCCAGCAGCTTAGGGAGGGATGGCTACACCTTC | CASSLGRDGYTF
TRBJ2-1 | TRBV7-9 | TRBD2 | . | TGTGCCAGCAGCTTATCTAGCGGGGGGGCCCTTGAGCAGTTCTTC | CASSLSSGGALEQFF
TRBJ1-1 | TRBV6-5 | TRBD1 | . | TGTGCCAGCAGCCTCAGGGGGCAGAACACTGAAGCTTTCTTT | CASSLRGQNTEAFF
TRBJ1-1 | TRBV30 | . | . | TGTGCCTCCCGGCGGGACTACACTGAAGCTTTCTTT | CASRRDYTEAFF
TRBJ1-5 | TRBV6-6 | TRBD1 | . | TGTGCCAGCAGTCGACGAGTACAGGGGGGCAATCAGCCCCAGCATTTT | CASSRRVQGGNQPQHF
TRBJ2-1 | TRBV6-5 | TRBD2 | . | TGTGCCAGCAGGACTAGCGGGAGGGCCTCAAATGAGCAGTTCTTC | CASRTSGRASNEQFF
TRBJ2-3 | TRBV7-8 | TRBD1 | . | TGTGCCAGCAGCCCCAGGGGGCGCCTCACAGATACGCAGTATTTT | CASSPRGRLTDTQYF
TRBJ2-5 | TRBV10-2 | . | . | TGCGCCAGCAGTGAGCAGGTGGAAGAGACCCAGTACTTC | CASSEQVEETQYF
TRBJ2-4 | TRBV25-1 | . | . | TGTGCCAGCAGTGAAACAGGTACTAAAAACATTCAGTACTTC | CASSETGTKNIQYF
TRBJ2-4 | TRBV5-1 | TRBD1 | . | TGCGCCAGCCGCATTGAGGGACAGGGGAACATTCAGTACTTC | CASRIEGQGNIQYF
TRBJ2-7 | TRBV11-3 | TRBD1 | . | TGTGCCAGCAGCCCAAGAGGGGACAGGGTTACAAACTACGAGCAGTACTTC | CASSPRGDRVTNYEQYF
TRBJ2-5 | TRBV6-6 | . | . | TGTGCCAGCAGTTACTCCCACAGCCAAGAGACCCAGTACTTC | CASSYSHSQETQYF
TRBJ2-2 | TRBV29-1 | TRBD1 | . | TGCAGCGTCGTGACAGGGTCGATCACCGGGGAGCTGTTTTTT | CSVVTGSITGELFF
TRBJ2-1 | TRBV7-9 | TRBD1 | . | TGTGCCAGCAGCCGCACGGCAGGGGGCTTAAATGAGCAGTTCTTC | CASSRTAGGLNEQFF
TRBJ2-7 | TRBV5-1 | . | . | TGCGCCAGCAGCCTTCACCGCCGGGGGGCCGTCTCTTACGAGCAGTACTTC | CASSLHRRGAVSYEQYF
TRBJ2-1 | TRBV6-5 | TRBD1 | . | TGTGCCAGCAGTTCGCGGGACAGGGGTACGGATGAGCAGTTCTTC | CASSSRDRGTDEQFF
TRBJ2-7 | TRBV5-1 | TRBD1 | . | TGCGCCAGCAGCTGGGTAACAGGGGGGTTCGAAAACGAGCAGTACTTC | CASSWVTGGFENEQYF
TRBJ2-5 | TRBV10-3 | TRBD1 | . | TGTGCCGCAAAACCCGGGGGACAGGGTCGAGAGACCCAGTACTTC | CAAKPGGQGRETQYF
TRBJ2-2 | TRBV6-5 | TRBD2 | . | TGTGCCAGCAGTTTGGGACTAGCGGGATGGTCCGGGGAGCTGTTTTTT | CASSLGLAGWSGELFF
TRBJ2-6 | TRBV7-3 | . | . | TGTGCCAGCAGCTTACACTGGCAGGGTGACTCTGGGGCCAACGTCCTGACTTTC | CASSLHWQGDSGANVLTF
TRBJ1-6 | TRBV5-4 | . | once | TGTGCCAGCAGCCTAAGGGGAACCTATAATTCACCCCTCCACTTT | CASSLRGTYNSPLHF
TRBJ2-7 | TRBV5-4 | TRBD2 | . | TGTGCCAGCAGCGGCCGGACTAGCGGGCCCGCCGGGTTCTACGAGCAGTACTTC | CASSGRTSGPAGFYEQYF
TRBJ2-5 | TRBV28 | . | . | TGTGCCAGCAGTTCACCTTTCCGGGAAACAAAAGAGACCCAGTACTTC | CASSSPFRETKETQYF
TRBJ2-2 | TRBV3-1/TRBV3-2 | . | . | TGTGCCAGCAGCCAAGATCTCCCAGGGAACACCGGGGAGCTGTTTTTT | CASSQDLPGNTGELFF
TRBJ2-7 | TRBV27 | TRBD2 | . | TGTGCCAGCACCAGCAGAGCGGGAGTCTACGAGCAGTACTTC | CASTSRAGVYEQYF
TRBJ2-2 | TRBV28 | . | . | TGTGCCAGCAGTCTCCAGGGGTTGGGTGGCACCGGGGAGCTGTTTTTT | CASSLQGLGGTGELFF
TRBJ2-4 | TRBV28 | TRBD1 | . | TGTGCCAGCCGAGACAGGGGGCCCACAATTCAGTACTTC | CASRDRGPTIQYF
TRBJ2-7 | TRBV24-1 | . | . | TGTGCCAGTTTTAACTCCTACGAGCAGTACTTC | CASFNSYEQYF
TRBJ1-6 | TRBV30 | . | . | TGTGCCTGGAGTGTACGTGGAGGGAACACACCCCTCCACTTT | CAWSVRGGNTPLHF
TRBJ2-7 | TRBV19 | TRBD1 | . | TGTGCCAGTAGCTATACGGGACAGGGGAAGAACGAGCAGTACTTC | CASSYTGQGKNEQYF
TRBJ2-2 | TRBV28 | TRBD1 | few | TGTGCCAGCACAGGGGGCGGGGAGCTGTTTTTT | CASTGGGELFF
TRBJ2-5 | TRBV9 | . | . | TGTGCCAGCAGCATGGGACACTCCCAAGAGACCCAGTACTTC | CASSMGHSQETQYF
TRBJ1-6 | TRBV6-5 | TRBD1 | . | TGTGCCAGCAGGTCAACCGGGACAGGGGTTTCACCCCTCCACTTT | CASRSTGTGVSPLHF
TRBJ1-3 | TRBV6-1 | TRBD1 | . | TGTGCCAGCAGTGAACCTGACAGGGGTGCAGGAAACACCATATATTTT | CASSEPDRGAGNTIYF
TRBJ2-5 | TRBV3-1/TRBV3-2 | TRBD1 | . | TGTGCCAGCAGCCAAGCCGGGACAGGGGGACTGGGGGAGACCCAGTACTTC | CASSQAGTGGLGETQYF
TRBJ2-7 | TRBV2 | TRBD1 | . | TGTGCCAGCAGTGAGAGAGGGACAGGGACTGACGAGCAGTACTTC | CASSERGTGTDEQYF
TRBJ2-1 | TRBV4-2 | TRBD2 | . | TGTGCCAGCAGCCAGCTTAGCGGGGGGGCCTACAATGAGCAGTTCTTC | CASSQLSGGAYNEQFF
TRBJ1-6 | TRBV6-5 | . | . | TGTGCCAGCAGTTACCAGGGCTGGAATTCACCCCTCCACTTT | CASSYQGWNSPLHF
TRBJ2-1 | TRBV7-9 | TRBD1 | . | TGTGCCAGCAGCCCGTTTGGGGACAGGGGATTTGCTGAGCAGTTCTTC | CASSPFGDRGFAEQFF
TRBJ2-7 | TRBV27 | TRBD1 | . | TGTGCCAGCAGTTTAGGACAGGGGGCCTACGAGCAGTACTTC | CASSLGQGAYEQYF
TRBJ2-1 | TRBV28 | TRBD2 | . | TGTGCCAGCAGTGCCGGGACTAGCGTAAACAATGAGCAGTTCTTC | CASSAGTSVNNEQFF
TRBJ2-6 | TRBV7-9 | . | . | TGTGCCAGCAGCCCAAGAGTTAGCTCTGGGGCCAACGTCCTGACTTTC | CASSPRVSSGANVLTF
TRBJ2-3 | TRBV5-1 | TRBD1 | . | TGCGCCAGCAGCTCCGCCGGGACAGGGAACACAGATACGCAGTATTTT | CASSSAGTGNTDTQYF
TRBJ1-2 | TRBV6-5 | TRBD1 | . | TGTGCCAGCAGTTACTCGGGGACAGGGAGGAATGGCTACACCTTC | CASSYSGTGRNGYTF
TRBJ1-1 | TRBV5-4 | . | once | TGTGCCCTCCAAACCGGGGGGGCTTCCATGAACACTGAAGCTTTCTTT | CALQTGGASMNTEAFF
TRBJ1-2 | TRBV2 | . | . | TGTGCCAGCACTTTCGCGGCCAGGGCGAACTATGGCTACACCTTC | CASTFAARANYGYTF
TRBJ1-2 | TRBV6-2/TRBV6-3 | . | . | TGTGCCAGCAGTTATTTGCCAGGGCCGGAAGGCTACACCTTC | CASSYLPGPEGYTF
TRBJ2-5 | TRBV19 | . | . | TGTGCCAGTAGTATGAGTGGGGGGTCCGAGACCCAGTACTTC | CASSMSGGSETQYF
TRBJ2-1 | TRBV23-1 | TRBD2 | . | TGCGCCAGCAGTCAATGGTTTAAGCGGGGGGAACAAACTAGAAGATACAATGAGCAGTTCTTC | CASSQWFKRGEQTRRYNEQFF
TRBJ2-2 | TRBV19 | . | . | TGTGCCAGTAGGAACGACGGGGATTATGGTCTTGCGAACACCGGGGAGCTGTTTTTT | CASRNDGDYGLANTGELFF
TRBJ2-7 | TRBV3-1/TRBV3-2 | . | . | TGTGCCAGCAGCCAGGGAGGGGGTTCTGGCGAGCAGTACTTC | CASSQGGGSGEQYF